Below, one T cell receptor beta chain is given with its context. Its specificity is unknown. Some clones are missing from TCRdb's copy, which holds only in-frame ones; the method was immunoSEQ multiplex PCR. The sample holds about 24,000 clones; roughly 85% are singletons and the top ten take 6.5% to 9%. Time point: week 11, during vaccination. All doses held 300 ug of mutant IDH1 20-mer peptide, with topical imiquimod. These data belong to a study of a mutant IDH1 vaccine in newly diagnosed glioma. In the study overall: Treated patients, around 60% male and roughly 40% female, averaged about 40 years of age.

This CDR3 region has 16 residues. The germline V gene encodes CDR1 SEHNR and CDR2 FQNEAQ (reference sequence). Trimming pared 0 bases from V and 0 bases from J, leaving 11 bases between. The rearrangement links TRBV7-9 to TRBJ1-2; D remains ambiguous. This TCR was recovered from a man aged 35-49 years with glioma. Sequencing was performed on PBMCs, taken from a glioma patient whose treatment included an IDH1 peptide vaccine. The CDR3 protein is CASSLAFGDTNYGYTF. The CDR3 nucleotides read TGTGCCAGCAGCTTAGCATTTGGGGATACTAACTATGGCTACACCTTC.